One sample yielded the 27 T cell receptor beta chains listed below, sequenced in a study of technical replicates of blood from a handful of donors. Method: immunoSEQ multiplex PCR; TCRdb's copy keeps in-frame clones and lacks some. The sample has 75,000 to 100,000 clones; about 94% are singletons. The sequenced sample consisted of T cells isolated from PBMCs. Every receptor here comes from a human donor in good health.

This clone occurred once. The rearrangement uses TRBV21-1 and TRBJ2-3; the table calls TRBD2, which could not be checked here. TRBV21-1 is a pseudogene. The CDR3 has 19 amino acids. This CDR3 is CASLRRMTSGRGGTDTQYF. The CDR3 DNA reads TGTGCCAGTTTGCGGAGGATGACTAGCGGGAGGGGGGGTACAGATACGCAGTATTTT.

This chain joins TRBV28 and TRBJ2-7; weak D call: TRBD2 (6 bases). The CDR3 spans 17 residues. V was shortened by 7 bases and J by 4 bases, with 26 bases between the two germline ends. From germline, CDR1 is MDHEN and CDR2 SYDVKM. The CDR3 DNA sequence: TGTGCCAGCACCCGAAGTAGAGGGACTGCAAACAATTACGAGCAGTACTTC. Amino acid sequence: CASTRSRGTANNYEQYF.

V gene TRBV4-1 combines with J gene TRBJ2-5; TRBD2 is a possible D gene (6 bases). Trimming took 3 bases from V and 2 from J, leaving 10 bases between them. Germline CDR1 is MGHRA and CDR2 is YSYEKL. The CDR3 totals 14 residues. The DNA of the CDR3 is TGCGCCAGCAGCCATGTACTAGCACAAGAGACCCAGTACTTC. It yields the protein CASSHVLAQETQYF.

The V call is TRBV29-1, the J call TRBJ2-7; 8 bases map to TRBD1. The CDR3 is 15 residues long. Trimming removed 4 bases from V and 0 bases from J; junction bases left unmatched: 8. Looked up from germline, CDR1 is SQVTM and CDR2 is ANQGSEA. CDR3 protein: CSVASAGQGSYEQYF. Here the CDR3 DNA reads TGCAGCGTTGCTAGTGCCGGACAGGGCTCCTACGAGCAGTACTTC.

The chain combines TRBV19 with TRBJ1-3; D is possibly TRBD1 (5 bases). Germline V gene lookup returns CDR1 LNHDA and CDR2 SQIVND (reference sequence). Trimming took off 8 bases at V and 0 bases at J, with 14 bases between the two ends. The CDR3 has 15 amino acids. CDR3 protein: CASSQDISSGNTIYF. In DNA, the CDR3 is TGTGCCAGTTCCCAGGACATTTCCTCTGGAAACACCATATATTTT.

The chain links TRBV10-2 to TRBJ2-1; D remains unclear. V was pared by 5 bases and J by 6 bases, with 5 bases between. There are 11 residues in the CDR3. CDR1 is WSHSY and CDR2 is SAAADI in the germline V gene. The CDR3 region has the DNA TGCGCCAGCAGTTCCGGCAATGAGCAGTTCTTC. Amino acids: CASSSGNEQFF.

The chain combines TRBV28 with TRBJ2-3; 14 bases map to TRBD2. This CDR3 spans 16 amino acids. Per the germline V gene, CDR1 is MDHEN and CDR2 is SYDVKM. V was clipped by 3 bases and J by 5 bases; unmatched bases: 4. The CDR3 region has the DNA TGTGCCAGCAGTTTGGGACTAGCGGGAGAGGTAGATACGCAGTATTTT. Translation gives CASSLGLAGEVDTQYF. Filled out from reference TRBV28 and TRBJ2-3, the complete variable domain reads DVKVTQSSRYLVKRTGEKVFLECVQDMDHENMFWYRQDPGLGLRLIYFSYDVKMKEKGDIPEGYSVSREKKERFSLILESASTNQTSMYLCASSLGLAGEVDTQYFGPGTRLTVL.

The chain recombines TRBV30 with TRBJ1-1, with 7 bases aligning to TRBD1. Germline loops: CDR1 GTSNPN, CDR2 SVGIG (reference sequence). J lost 7 bases, V lost 1 base, and 9 bases had no gene match. This CDR3 region has 14 residues. CDR3 sequence (DNA): TGTGCCTGGAGTGCACGAGCAGGGGGTGGTGAAGCTTTCTTT. Protein product: CAWSARAGGGEAFF.

This rearrangement joins TRBV29-1 to TRBJ2-3; D ambiguous. Germline loops: CDR1 SQVTM, CDR2 ANQGSEA. V was pared by 5 bases and J by 1 base, with 13 bases between. The CDR3 spans 14 residues. The CDR3 protein is CSVNVLGGTDTQYF. The CDR3 DNA is TGCAGCGTTAATGTTTTAGGAGGCACAGATACGCAGTATTTT.

The CDR3 loop reads CASSLAPGSGAKNIQYF. The CDR3 nucleotides are TGCGCCAGCAGCTTGGCCCCAGGGAGCGGGGCCAAAAACATTCAGTACTTC. The chain employs TRBV5-1 and TRBJ2-4, with a weak D call TRBD2 (6 bases). In germline, CDR1 is SGHRS, CDR2 YFSETQ. The V end was cut by 0 bases, the J end by 1 base, with 14 bases between. The CDR3 runs to 17 residues.

This clone was seen a single time. DNA for the CDR3: TGTGCCAGCGGCCTCGACAAGTCGTCCGAGCAGTACTTC. This sequence encodes CASGLDKSSEQYF. V usage is TRBV2 and J usage is TRBJ2-7; D is unclear. This CDR3 region has 13 residues. V was clipped by 8 bases and J by 6 bases, with 17 bases between them. Germline V gives CDR1 SNHLY, CDR2 FYNNEI.

The chain uses TRBV27 and TRBJ2-7; TRBD1 is a possible D gene (6 bases). The V end was cut by 4 bases, the J end by 7 bases, with 11 bases between. The CDR3 sequence is 12 residues long. Germline-derived CDR1 and CDR2 are MNHEY and SMNVEV (reference sequence). The chain's CDR3 is CASSSTGREQYF. CDR3 DNA: TGTGCCAGCAGTTCAACAGGGCGGGAGCAGTACTTC.

V gene TRBV9 combines with J gene TRBJ1-4; D may be TRBD1 (5 bases). CDR1 SGDLS and CDR2 YYNGEE come from the germline V gene. V gave up 6 bases and J gave up 6 bases, with 18 bases separating them. This CDR3 has 15 amino acids. CDR3 in amino acids: CASNPGGGVDEKLFF. In DNA form, the CDR3 reads TGTGCCAGCAACCCCGGGGGAGGGGTAGATGAAAAACTGTTTTTT.

The chain carries TRBV6-5 and TRBJ1-4; TRBD1 is a possible D gene (5 bases). Germline V gene lookup returns CDR1 MNHEY and CDR2 SVGAGI. There are 16 residues in the CDR3. V lost 2 bases, J lost 2 bases, and 12 bases lay in between. CDR3 sequence (DNA): TGTGCCAGCAGTTACATCGTTGGGGCCACTAATGAAAAACTGTTTTTT. Its translation: CASSYIVGATNEKLFF.

The rearrangement links TRBV5-1 to TRBJ2-2, with a tentative D call TRBD1 (5 bases). Per the germline V gene, CDR1 is SGHRS and CDR2 is YFSETQ. The CDR3 has 16 amino acids. V shed 0 bases and J shed 5 bases, with 14 bases lying between them. This CDR3 is CASSLGPIRVTGELFF. As DNA, the CDR3 is TGCGCCAGCAGCTTGGGGCCCATCAGGGTAACCGGGGAGCTGTTTTTT.

The V and J genes are TRBV7-2 and TRBJ1-2; TRBD1 matches at 7 bases. This CDR3 comprises 13 residues. The junction had 4 bases not matched to a gene; V was cut back by 1 base and J by 8 bases. Germline V CDR1 and CDR2: SGHTA, FQGNSA. CDR3 coding DNA: TGTGCCAGCAGCTTAGAAGGGGGCAGGGGCTACACCTTC. Protein: CASSLEGGRGYTF. Using reference TRBV7-2 and TRBJ1-2 for the parts outside the CDR3, the full variable domain is GAGVSQSPSNKVTEKGKDVELRCDPISGHTALYWYRQSLGQGLEFLIYFQGNSAPDKSGLPSDRFSAERTGGSVSTLTIQRTQQEDSAVYLCASSLEGGRGYTFGSGTRLTVV.

The V call is TRBV27, the J call TRBJ2-7, with TRBD1 as a possible D gene (6 bases). V was trimmed by 3 bases and J by 2 bases, leaving 11 bases between them. The CDR3 has 14 amino acids. CDR1 and CDR2 (germline): MNHEY, SMNVEV (reference sequence). For the CDR3, the DNA is TGTGCCAGCAGTTTCCGGGACACAGCCTACGAGCAGTACTTC. Its protein product is CASSFRDTAYEQYF.

The chain employs TRBV6-6 and TRBJ2-5; maybe TRBD1 (6 bases). This CDR3 comprises 15 residues. V shed 6 bases and J shed 5 bases, with 19 bases lying between them. Germline assignment: CDR1 MNHNY and CDR2 SVGAGI (reference sequence). The CDR3: CASSYYREATETQYF. Here the CDR3 DNA reads TGTGCCAGCAGCTATTACAGGGAAGCTACGGAGACCCAGTACTTC.

This clone was counted once. The V and J genes are TRBV29-1 and TRBJ2-2; D is uncertain. The CDR3 sequence is 15 residues long. Germline V gene data show CDR1 as SQVTM and CDR2 as ANQGSEA. DNA for the CDR3: TGCAGTGCATCACTCCTATCTCTTTACACCGGGGAGCTGTTTTTT. Translation: CSASLLSLYTGELFF.

Remarks on this clone: The junction departs from the called germline gene at one end, perhaps through a read error. V usage is TRBV25-1 and J usage is TRBJ2-7, with TRBD1 as a possible D gene (5 bases). Germline V CDR1 and CDR2: MGHDK, SYGVNS. This CDR3 is built from 13 residues. This CDR3 reads CANSDAGYAEQYF. The CDR3 DNA follows: TGTGCCAACAGTGACGCAGGGTATGCCGAGCAGTACTTC.

This clone occurred a few times. The chain recombines TRBV9 with TRBJ1-4; 9 bases fit TRBD1. Per germline, CDR1 SGDLS and CDR2 YYNGEE. CDR3 size: 15 residues. Unmatched junction bases numbered 8, after V lost 3 bases and J lost 8 bases. CDR3 sequence (DNA): TGTGCCAGCAGCGCGTGGGGACAGGGTAAAGAAAAACTGTTTTTT. This translates into CASSAWGQGKEKLFF.

V gene TRBV6-5 combines with J gene TRBJ2-7; no firm D call. V shed 2 bases and J shed 1 base, with 6 bases lying between them. Germline V lookup: CDR1 MNHEY, CDR2 SVGAGI. The CDR3 runs to 13 residues. The CDR3 here is CASSYVPSYEQYF. As DNA, the CDR3 is TGTGCCAGCAGTTACGTTCCATCCTACGAGCAGTACTTC.

CDR3 region: CASSLELAGEDTQYF. In DNA, the CDR3 is TGCGCCAGCAGCTTGGAACTAGCGGGAGAAGATACGCAGTATTTT. The chain links TRBV5-1 to TRBJ2-3, with 11 bases aligning to TRBD2. The germline gives CDR1 SGHRS, CDR2 YFSETQ. There are 15 residues in the CDR3. J lost 5 bases, V lost 0 bases, and 2 bases had no gene match. Combining the CDR3 with reference TRBV5-1 and TRBJ2-3 gives the whole variable domain KAGVTQTPRYLIKTRGQQVTLSCSPISGHRSVSWYQQTPGQGLQFLFEYFSETQRNKGNFPGRFSGRQFSNSRSEMNVSTLELGDSALYLCASSLELAGEDTQYFGPGTRLTVL.

The V gene is TRBV19, the J gene TRBJ2-1, with D possibly TRBD1 on 5 matching bases. V lost 3 bases and J lost 12, with 18 bases in between. The CDR3 contains 14 residues. Germline V CDR1 and CDR2: LNHDA, SQIVND (reference sequence). In nucleotides, the CDR3 is TGTGCCAGTAGTATGGCCTCCGATCTAAGGGGGCAGTTCTTC. Translation: CASSMASDLRGQFF.

Only one count was recorded for this clone. CDR3 sequence reads: CATSREGGRGLTEAFF. CDR3 in DNA: TGTGCCACCAGCAGAGAAGGGGGCAGGGGGTTGACTGAAGCTTTCTTT. The chain couples TRBV15 to TRBJ1-1; 7 bases match TRBD1. CDR3 length: 16 residues. J gave up 5 bases and V 0 bases, and 9 bases lay outside the gene matches. CDR1 is LNHNV, CDR2 YYDKDF, per germline (reference sequence).

The rearrangement joins TRBV5-4 to TRBJ1-1, with D hard to call. Trimming stripped 0 bases from V and 2 bases from J, with 5 bases between. The CDR3 covers 13 residues. Germline V lookup: CDR1 SGHNT, CDR2 YYREEE (reference sequence). The CDR3 loop is CASSLDINTEAFF. The CDR3 coding sequence is TGTGCCAGCAGCTTGGACATAAACACTGAAGCTTTCTTT.

On this clone itself: At one end, the junction sequence differs from germline, possibly due to a read error. This chain links TRBV15 with TRBJ2-4; a possible D gene is TRBD2 (6 bases). Germline assignment: CDR1 LNHNV and CDR2 YYDKDF (reference sequence). This CDR3 is built from 17 residues. CDR3 sequence: CATSGPTGAPAENIQYF. DNA for the CDR3: TGTGCCACCAGCGGTCCCACGGGAGCTCCAGCCGAAAACATTCAGTACTTC. Drawing the rest from reference TRBV15 and TRBJ2-4, the complete variable domain is DAMVIQNPRYQVTQFGKPVTLSCSQTLNHNVMYWYQQKSSQAPKLLFHYYDKDFNNEADTPDNFQSRRPNTSFCFLDIRSPGLGDTAMYLCATSGPTGAPAENIQYFGAGTRLSVL.